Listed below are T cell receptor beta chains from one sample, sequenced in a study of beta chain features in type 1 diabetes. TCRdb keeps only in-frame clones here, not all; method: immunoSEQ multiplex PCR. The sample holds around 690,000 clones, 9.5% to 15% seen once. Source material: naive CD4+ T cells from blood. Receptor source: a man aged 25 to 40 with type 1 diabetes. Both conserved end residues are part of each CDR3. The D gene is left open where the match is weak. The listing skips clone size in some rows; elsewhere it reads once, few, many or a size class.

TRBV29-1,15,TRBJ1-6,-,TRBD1,TGCAGCGTCCGGGACAGGGATTCCTATAATTCACCCCTCCACTTT,CSVRDRDSYNSPLHF
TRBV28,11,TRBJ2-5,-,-,TGTGCCAGCAGCCTGAGGGAGACCCAGTACTTC,CASSLRETQYF
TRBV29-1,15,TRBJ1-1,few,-,TGCAGCGTTTCTTTCGGCTGGCAGATGAACACTGAAGCTTTCTTT,CSVSFGWQMNTEAFF
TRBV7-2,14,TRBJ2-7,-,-,TGTGCCAGCAGTGACAGGTCTAGCTCCTACGAGCAGTACTTC,CASSDRSSSYEQYF
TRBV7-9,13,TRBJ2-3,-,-,TGTGCCAGCAGCTTAGGGGCAGATGATACGCAGTATTTT,CASSLGADDTQYF
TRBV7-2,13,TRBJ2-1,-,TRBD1,TGTGCCAGCAGCCAGACAGGGGGCAATGAGCAGTTCTTC,CASSQTGGNEQFF
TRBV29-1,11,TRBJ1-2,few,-,TGCAGCGTTGACGGAAACTATGGCTACACCTTC,CSVDGNYGYTF
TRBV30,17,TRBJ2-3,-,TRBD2,TGTGCCTGGTCTACTCCCTGGGGGGGGTCTAGCACAGATACGCAGTATTTT,CAWSTPWGGSSTDTQYF
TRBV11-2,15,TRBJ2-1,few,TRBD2,TGTGCCAGCAGCATCCTTAGCGGGGGCTACAATGAGCAGTTCTTC,CASSILSGGYNEQFF
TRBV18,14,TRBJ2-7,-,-,TGTGCCAGCTCCGGGGAAGGTCTTATTGGCGAGCAGTACTTC,CASSGEGLIGEQYF
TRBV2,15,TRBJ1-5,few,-,TGTGCCAGCAGTGAACGGGGGGAATGGAGGCAGCCCCAGCATTTT,CASSERGEWRQPQHF
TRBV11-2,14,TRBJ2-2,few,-,TGTGCCAGCGGCCCCGTAGGAAGAGCCGGGGAGCTGTTTTTT,CASGPVGRAGELFF